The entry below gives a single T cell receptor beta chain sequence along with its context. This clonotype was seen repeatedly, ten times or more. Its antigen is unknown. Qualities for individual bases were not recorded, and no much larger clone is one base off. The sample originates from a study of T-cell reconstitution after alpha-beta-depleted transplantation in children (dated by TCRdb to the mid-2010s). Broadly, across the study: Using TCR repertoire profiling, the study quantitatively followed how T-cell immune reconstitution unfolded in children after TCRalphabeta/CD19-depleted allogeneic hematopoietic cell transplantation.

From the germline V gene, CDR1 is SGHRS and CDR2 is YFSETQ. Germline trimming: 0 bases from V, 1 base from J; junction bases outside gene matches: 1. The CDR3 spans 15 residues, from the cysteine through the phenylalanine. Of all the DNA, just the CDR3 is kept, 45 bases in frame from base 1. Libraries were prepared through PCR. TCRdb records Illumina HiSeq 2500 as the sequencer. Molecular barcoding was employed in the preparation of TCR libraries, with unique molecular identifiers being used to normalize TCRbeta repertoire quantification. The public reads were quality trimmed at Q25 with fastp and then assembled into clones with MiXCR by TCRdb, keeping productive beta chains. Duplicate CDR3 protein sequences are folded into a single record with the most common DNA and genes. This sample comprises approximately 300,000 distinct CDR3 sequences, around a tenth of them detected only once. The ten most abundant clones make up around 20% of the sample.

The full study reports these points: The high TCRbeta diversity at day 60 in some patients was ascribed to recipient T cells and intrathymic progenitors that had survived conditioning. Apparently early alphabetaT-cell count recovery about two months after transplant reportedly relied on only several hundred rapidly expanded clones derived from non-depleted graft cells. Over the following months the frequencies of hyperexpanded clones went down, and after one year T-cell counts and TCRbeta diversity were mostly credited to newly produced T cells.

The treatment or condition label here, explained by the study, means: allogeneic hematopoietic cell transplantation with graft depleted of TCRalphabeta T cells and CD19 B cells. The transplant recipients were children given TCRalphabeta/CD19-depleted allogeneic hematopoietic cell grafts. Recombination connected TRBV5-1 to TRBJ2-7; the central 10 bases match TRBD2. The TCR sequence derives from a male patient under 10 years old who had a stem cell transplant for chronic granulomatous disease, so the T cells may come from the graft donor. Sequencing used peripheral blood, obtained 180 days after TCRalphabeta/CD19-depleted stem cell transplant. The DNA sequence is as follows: TGCGCCAGCAGCTTGGAGGGACTAGCGTCCTACGAGCAGTACTTC. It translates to CASSLEGLASYEQYF.